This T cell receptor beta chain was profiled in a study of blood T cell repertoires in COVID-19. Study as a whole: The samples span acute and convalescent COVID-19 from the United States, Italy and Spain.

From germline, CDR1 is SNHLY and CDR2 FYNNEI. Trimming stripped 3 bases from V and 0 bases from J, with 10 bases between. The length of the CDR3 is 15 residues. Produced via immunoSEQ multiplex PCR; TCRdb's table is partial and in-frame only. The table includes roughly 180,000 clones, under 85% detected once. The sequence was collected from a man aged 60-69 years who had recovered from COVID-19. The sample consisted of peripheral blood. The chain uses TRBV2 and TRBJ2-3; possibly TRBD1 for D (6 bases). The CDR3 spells CASSDQGPSTDTQYF. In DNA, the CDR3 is TGTGCCAGCAGTGACCAGGGGCCTAGCACAGATACGCAGTATTTT.